The TCR beta chain under discussion was sequenced for a study of read filtering for tumor transcriptome and immune sequencing. Across the study: The cohort had about 16 men and approximately 13 women aged roughly 47 to 85, mean around 66 years.

With respect to this clonotype: Its antigen remains unknown. The CDR3 does not close with the conserved phenylalanine or tryptophan, likely indicating a read error.

From 300 to 400 ng of RNA, a library with molecular barcoded alpha/delta and beta/gamma adaptors was made. TCRdb itself ran the reads through MiXCR, one entry per CDR3 protein. The sample shows more than 55,000 distinct CDR3 sequences, around 20% of them seen only once. Study-level results: Around 80% of IR-seq clonotypes had a single read, yet these held roughly 3.3% of reads. Even smaller IR-seq throughput identified most shared clonotypes.

Every patient had bone marrow sampled while the disease was active. The CDR3 loop spans 15 amino acids. V was pared by 1 base and J by 6 bases, with 12 bases between. From germline, CDR1 is LGHDT and CDR2 YNNKEL (reference sequence). The J gene is TRBJ2-2, the V gene TRBV3-1; D not certain. The sequenced sample consisted of a population of CD138-negative cells sorted from bone marrow. The receptor's source is a donor at least 40 years old with multiple myeloma. CDR3 amino acids: CASSQGDGHSGELFS. The CDR3 DNA is TGTGCCAGCAGCCAAGGTGACGGTCATTCCGGGGAGCTGTTTTCT.